The T cell receptor beta chain under discussion was sequenced for a study of glioma-infiltrating T cells. Amplification of TCR alpha and beta CDR3 regions from RNA used iRepertoire nested multiplex PCR. TCRdb re-called the multiplex PCR reads through MiXCR, storing one row per CDR3 protein. The data show 300,000 to 450,000 distinct CDR3 sequences, roughly two fifths seen once. CDR3 length equals 13 residues. The V gene end was trimmed by 6 bases and the J gene end by 3 bases; junction bases not matched to a gene: 4. Per germline, CDR1 MNHNS and CDR2 SASEGT. This clonotype was counted many times. Source material: glioma tissue, nonneoplastic brain tissue, or PBMCs (not recorded which). The rearrangement joins TRBV6-1 to TRBJ2-7, with 8 bases that match TRBD2. The TCR comes from a human donor with low-grade glioma or glioblastoma, undergoing nonglioma brain surgery, or in good health (not recorded which). CDR3 amino acids: CASRAGVFYEQYF. CDR3 DNA: TGTGCCAGCAGAGCGGGGGTGTTCTACGAGCAGTACTTC.